The 10 T cell receptor beta chains given below trace back to one sample, sequenced in a study of Ad26.COV2.S vaccination and SARS-CoV-2 variants. This sample's treatment: around 19 received Ad26.COV2.S at low or high dose, single or two shots; 5 received placebo; per-sample allocation not given. Collection of samples fell on day 63 after the first vaccine or placebo injection. This table comes from immunoSEQ multiplex PCR, and its TCRdb copy is limited to in-frame clones, with some not included. In the table there are 200,000 to 250,000 clones, approximately 90% of which are singletons. Sequenced here: peripheral blood, sampled in a trial of Ad26.COV2.S vaccine versus placebo. These TCRs come from a person aged 18-65 years who received the Ad26.COV2.S COVID-19 vaccine or a placebo.

This chain uses TRBV7-3 with TRBJ1-1, with D perhaps matching TRBD1 (5 bases). The CDR3 covers 15 residues. Germline loops: CDR1 SGHTA, CDR2 FQGTGA. Trimming removed 2 bases from V and 1 base from J, with 11 bases in between. The CDR3 region is CASSLSGQGNTEAFF. CDR3 nucleotide sequence: TGTGCCAGCAGCTTATCGGGGCAGGGGAACACTGAAGCTTTCTTT.

This chain links TRBV5-1 with TRBJ1-1; D is unclear. The length of the CDR3 is 15 residues. Trimming stripped 2 bases from V and 3 bases from J, with 14 bases between. Germline V gives CDR1 SGHRS, CDR2 YFSETQ. This CDR3 is CASSFGRSKDTEAFF. The DNA of the CDR3 is TGCGCCAGCAGCTTTGGCAGATCCAAGGACACTGAAGCTTTCTTT.

The rearrangement links TRBV20-1 to TRBJ1-2; D not certain. This CDR3 is built from 12 residues. Trimming shortened V by 3 bases and J by 7 bases, and 12 bases separated the two germline ends. Germline V gene data show CDR1 as DFQATT and CDR2 as SNEGSKA (reference sequence). The CDR3 coding sequence is TGCAGTGCTAGTCGGAGGGCCGGTGGCTACACCTTC. Protein sequence: CSASRRAGGYTF.

V and J are TRBV7-2 and TRBJ1-2; 10 bases fit TRBD1. V shed 5 bases and J 4 bases; nucleotides not matched to a gene: 4. CDR1 is SGHTA, CDR2 FQGNSA, per germline. This CDR3 contains 14 residues. The CDR3 nucleotides are TGTGCCAGCAGCCCGGACAGGGGGGTCTATGGCTACACCTTC. Translated, it gives CASSPDRGVYGYTF.

The chain joins TRBV6-2 or TRBV6-3 to TRBJ2-7; 12 bases line up with TRBD2. CDR1 is MNHEY and CDR2 is SVGEGT in the germline V gene. With V trimmed by 6 bases and J by 2 bases, 8 bases remained unmatched. The CDR3 has 16 amino acids. CDR3 nucleotides: TGTGCCAGCAGCCGCCGACTAGCGGGGGCTCCCTACGAGCAGTACTTC. This sequence encodes CASSRRLAGAPYEQYF.

Only one count was recorded for this clone. The J gene is TRBJ2-1, the V gene TRBV6-5, with D hard to call. From germline, CDR1 is MNHEY and CDR2 SVGAGI. The CDR3 has 13 residues. The V end was cut by 5 bases, the J end by 4 bases, with 9 bases between. DNA for the CDR3: TGTGCCAGCAGTCTACAGAGTTACAATGAGCAGTTCTTC. Encoded protein: CASSLQSYNEQFF.

The V and J genes are TRBV6-5 and TRBJ2-1, with D hard to call. Trimming left V 5 bases short and J 9 bases short, with 14 bases between. This CDR3 is 13 amino acids long. Germline V gene data show CDR1 as MNHEY and CDR2 as SVGAGI. CDR3 bases: TGTGCCAGCAGTCCCTACCCGATGGGTGAGCAGTTCTTC. Translating gives CASSPYPMGEQFF.

The chain has TRBV5-1 and TRBJ2-1; 10 bases fit TRBD2. Germline assignment: CDR1 SGHRS and CDR2 YFSETQ. Trimming cost V 0 bases and J 7 bases; bases outside gene matches: 10. This CDR3 comprises 17 residues. CDR3 region: CASSLAPAGGPINEQFF. Written as DNA, the CDR3 is TGCGCCAGCAGCTTGGCCCCAGCGGGAGGGCCGATAAATGAGCAGTTCTTC.

The CDR3 DNA reads as TGTGCCAGCAGCCAAGGTGGGACACCGTTCTACGAGCAGTACTTC. This translates into CASSQGGTPFYEQYF. This chain links TRBV3-1 (or the pseudogene TRBV3-2) with TRBJ2-7, with D tentatively TRBD1 (6 bases). This CDR3 has 15 amino acids. V was pared by 1 base and J by 3 bases, with 13 bases between. The germline CDR1 and CDR2 sequences are LGHDT and YNNKEL (reference sequence).

V and J are TRBV5-8 and TRBJ2-7; no clear D. With 0 bases removed from V and 1 base from J, the gap between germline ends came to 8 bases. The germline gives CDR1 SGHTS, CDR2 YDEGEE. The CDR3 sequence is 14 residues long. The CDR3 loop is CASSLVAGSYEQYF. The CDR3 nucleotides read TGTGCCAGCAGCTTGGTCGCAGGATCCTACGAGCAGTACTTC.